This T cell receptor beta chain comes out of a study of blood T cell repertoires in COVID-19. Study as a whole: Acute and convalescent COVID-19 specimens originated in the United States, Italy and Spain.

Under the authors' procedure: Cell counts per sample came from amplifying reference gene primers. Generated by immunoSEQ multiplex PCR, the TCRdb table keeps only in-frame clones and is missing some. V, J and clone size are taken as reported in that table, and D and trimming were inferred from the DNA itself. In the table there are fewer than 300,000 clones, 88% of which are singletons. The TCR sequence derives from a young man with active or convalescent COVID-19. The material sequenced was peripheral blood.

The CDR3 protein is CASSPYLSSYEQYF. Written as DNA, the CDR3 is TGTGCCAGCAGCCCTTATCTTAGCTCCTACGAGCAGTACTTC. The J gene is TRBJ2-7, the V gene TRBV7-3; D ambiguous. The germline CDR1 and CDR2 sequences are SGHTA and FQGTGA. CDR3 length: 14 residues. Trimming took 5 bases from V and 0 from J, leaving 11 bases between them.